The TCR beta chain described here comes from a study of T cell repertoires in cytomegalovirus infection. This clonotype was seen many times. Antigen unknown. A junction boundary mismatches the germline segment, possibly from a read error. TCRdb re-derived calls from the reads in MiXCR, one entry per CDR3 protein. The sample records 80,000 to 95,000 distinct CDR3 sequences, around 32% being singletons. This CDR3 spans 12 amino acids. CDR1 is SNHLY, CDR2 FYNNEI, per germline. The rearrangement joins TRBV2 to TRBJ1-1, with unresolved D. This clonotype was obtained from a human donor in good health (CMV status not recorded). Some clones in this sample may be carry-over from other donors' samples. The sequencing used CD8+ T cells from cultured PBMCs, collected from culture after CMV antigen stimulation. The CDR3, as DNA: TGTGCCAGCAGTCAAGTATGGCTTGAAGGTTTCTTT. Protein product: CASSQVWLEGFF. Using reference TRBV2 and TRBJ1-1 for the parts outside the CDR3, the full variable domain is EPEVTQTPSHQVTQMGQEVILRCVPISNHLYFYWYRQILGQKVEFLVSFYNNEISEKSEIFDDQFSVERPDGSNFTLKIRSTKLEDSAMYFCASSQVWLEGFFGQGTRLTVV.